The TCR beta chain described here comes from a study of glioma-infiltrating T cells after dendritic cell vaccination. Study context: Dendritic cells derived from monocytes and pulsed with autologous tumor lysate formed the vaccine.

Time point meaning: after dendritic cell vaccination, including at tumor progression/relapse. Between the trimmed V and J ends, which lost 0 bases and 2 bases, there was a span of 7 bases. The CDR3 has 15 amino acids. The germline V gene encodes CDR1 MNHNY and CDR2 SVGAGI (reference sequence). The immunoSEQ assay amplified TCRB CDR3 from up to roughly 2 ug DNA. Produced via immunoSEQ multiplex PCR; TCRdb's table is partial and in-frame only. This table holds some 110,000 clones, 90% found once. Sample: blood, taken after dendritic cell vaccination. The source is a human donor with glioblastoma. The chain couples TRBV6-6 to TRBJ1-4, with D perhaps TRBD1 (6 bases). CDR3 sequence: CASSYSQGTNEKLFF. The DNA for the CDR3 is TGTGCCAGCAGTTACTCCCAGGGGACTAATGAAAAACTGTTTTTT.